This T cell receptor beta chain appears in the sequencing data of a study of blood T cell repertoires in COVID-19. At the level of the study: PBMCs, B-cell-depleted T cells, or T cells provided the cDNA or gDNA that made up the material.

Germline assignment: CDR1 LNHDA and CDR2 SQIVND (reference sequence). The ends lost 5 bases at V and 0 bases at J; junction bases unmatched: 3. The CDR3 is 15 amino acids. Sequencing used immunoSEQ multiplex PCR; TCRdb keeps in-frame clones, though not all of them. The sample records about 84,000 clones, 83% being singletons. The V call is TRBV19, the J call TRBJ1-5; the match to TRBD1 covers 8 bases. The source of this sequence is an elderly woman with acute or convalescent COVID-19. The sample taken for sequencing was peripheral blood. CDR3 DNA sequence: TGTGCCAGTAGTCGAACAGGGGGTAGCAATCAGCCCCAGCATTTT. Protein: CASSRTGGSNQPQHF.